These 16 T cell receptor beta chains share one sample of origin, sequenced in a study of cytomegalovirus exposure and HLA in healthy donors. PCR involved 60 Vbeta and 13 Jbeta primers. TCRdb's copy holds only in-frame clones and misses some; the assay was immunoSEQ multiplex PCR. The sample comprises 150,000 to 200,000 clones, roughly 80% of which are singletons, and around 2% rests with the top ten. The source material was PBMCs. All receptors come from a human donor in good health.

The chain joins TRBV2 to TRBJ2-5; D possibly corresponds to TRBD1 (6 bases). The DNA matches TRBJ2-7 better at its end, which makes the J call doubtful. Per the germline V gene, CDR1 is SNHLY and CDR2 is FYNNEI. The CDR3 covers 16 residues. The CDR3 is CASSEVVMTGKNEQYF. The DNA of the CDR3 is TGTGCCAGCAGTGAAGTTGTTATGACAGGAAAGAACGAGCAGTACTTC.

The CDR3 sequence: CASSLEGGHTYEQYF. The CDR3 DNA is TGTGCCAGCAGCTTAGAGGGCGGGCATACCTACGAGCAGTACTTC. The chain links TRBV7-2 to TRBJ2-7, with a weak D call TRBD2 (5 bases). Trimming pared 1 base from V and 2 bases from J, leaving 12 bases between. Germline CDR1 SGHTA, CDR2 FQGNSA. The CDR3 length is 15 residues.

The chain uses TRBV4-2 and TRBJ2-7, with D possibly being TRBD2 (5 bases). Germline CDR1 and CDR2: LGHNA and YNFKEQ. The CDR3 spans 15 residues. With 4 bases removed from V and 4 bases from J, the gap between germline ends came to 17 bases. The CDR3 loop reads CASSLHTTGRYEQYF. The CDR3 bases are TGTGCCAGCAGCCTACACACGACGGGAAGATACGAGCAGTACTTC.

The chain joins TRBV11-2 to TRBJ2-5; TRBD1 might be the D (7 bases). The ends were cut back, 4 bases at V and 11 bases at J, with 20 bases in the middle. Per germline, CDR1 SGHAT and CDR2 FQNNGV. The CDR3 spans 14 residues. CDR3 DNA: TGTGCCAGCAGCTCCGCAGGGGGGTCAAGAGAGCAGTACTTC. Protein sequence: CASSSAGGSREQYF.

This clone was detected a few times. The CDR3: CASSFSGGGTEAFF. The CDR3 DNA sequence: TGTGCCAGCAGCTTCTCAGGGGGTGGCACTGAAGCTTTCTTT. This chain links TRBV5-4 with TRBJ1-1; 7 nucleotides agree with TRBD1. This CDR3 spans 14 amino acids. V trimming: 2 bases; J trimming: 4 bases; junction bases outside the gene matches: 5. In germline, CDR1 is SGHNT, CDR2 YYREEE (reference sequence).

The rearrangement links TRBV6-5 to TRBJ2-3, with 9 positions matching TRBD2. Germline loops: CDR1 MNHEY, CDR2 SVGAGI. CDR3 size: 15 residues. V was clipped by 4 bases and J by 2 bases; unmatched bases: 4. The CDR3 protein is CASSSSGGYTDTQYF. CDR3 sequence (DNA): TGTGCCAGCAGTTCGAGCGGGGGGTACACAGATACGCAGTATTTT.

This clone was detected only a few times. The chain recombines TRBV2 with TRBJ1-1; D call uncertain. There are 11 residues in the CDR3. In germline, CDR1 is SNHLY, CDR2 FYNNEI. Trimming took 7 bases from V and 6 from J, leaving 9 bases between them. CDR3 amino acids: CASTGLAEAFF. Written as DNA, the CDR3 is TGTGCCAGCACAGGTTTGGCTGAAGCTTTCTTT.

The chain uses TRBV7-2 and TRBJ2-3, with D possibly being TRBD2 (5 bases). The V and J ends lost 8 bases and 1 base respectively, with 13 bases between them. The germline gives CDR1 SGHTA, CDR2 FQGNSA. CDR3 length: 14 residues. CDR3 DNA: TGTGCCAGCCGCGACTATGGGGGCACAGATACGCAGTATTTT. This sequence encodes CASRDYGGTDTQYF.

This clone was observed a single time. V gene TRBV7-2 combines with J gene TRBJ1-5; D call uncertain. This CDR3 comprises 12 residues. Per germline, CDR1 SGHTA and CDR2 FQGNSA. Trimming pared 5 bases from V and 4 bases from J, leaving 6 bases between. The CDR3 DNA follows: TGTGCCAGCAGCCGAGCAAATCAGCCCCAGCATTTT. This codes for CASSRANQPQHF.

The chain recombines TRBV6-5 with TRBJ2-3; 9 positions match TRBD1. The germline V gene encodes CDR1 MNHEY and CDR2 SVGAGI. The CDR3 contains 14 residues. Trimming removed 6 bases from V and 6 bases from J; junction bases left unmatched: 7. The chain's CDR3 is CASSQQGASDTQYF. CDR3 DNA sequence: TGTGCCAGCAGCCAACAGGGGGCATCGGATACGCAGTATTTT.

This clone appeared once. The junction departs from the called germline gene at one end, perhaps through a read error. The genes are TRBV9 and TRBJ1-4; D is undetermined. The CDR3 loop spans 13 amino acids. CDR1 is SGDLS and CDR2 is YYNGEE in the germline V gene. The CDR3 DNA reads TGTGCCAGCAGCTGGGCCGAGGGAGAAAAACTGTCTTTT. This translates into CASSWAEGEKLSF.

Of note for this clone: Other DNA sequences in the sample encode the same CDR3. This chain links TRBV9 with TRBJ1-2, with D possibly being TRBD1 (6 bases). V was pared by 4 bases and J by 2 bases, with 15 bases between. The CDR3 is 15 residues long. Germline V gene sequence: CDR1 SGDLS, CDR2 YYNGEE. CDR3 bases: TGTGCCAGCAGCCTTATTCCCACAGGGAACTATGGCTACACCTTC. This codes for CASSLIPTGNYGYTF.

The rearrangement links TRBV9 to TRBJ2-2, with 9 positions matching TRBD1. This CDR3 is 15 amino acids long. The germline V gene encodes CDR1 SGDLS and CDR2 YYNGEE. After removal of 0 bases from V and 7 bases from J, the junction contained 4 bases not matched to a gene. DNA of the CDR3: TGTGCCAGCAGCGTAGGACAGGGGGGTAGCGGGGAGCTGTTTTTT. Its protein is CASSVGQGGSGELFF.

CDR3 region: CASSNGQPYNSPLHF. DNA for the CDR3: TGTGCCAGCAGTAACGGACAGCCCTATAATTCACCCCTCCACTTT. V and J are TRBV27 and TRBJ1-6, with D maybe TRBD1 (6 bases). The CDR3 spans 15 residues. Per germline, CDR1 MNHEY and CDR2 SMNVEV (reference sequence). The germline V and J ends were trimmed by 5 bases and 2 bases, with 10 bases remaining between them.

The chain recombines TRBV6-5 with TRBJ1-2, with a possible D match to TRBD1 (5 bases). Trimming stripped 0 bases from V and 4 bases from J, with 15 bases between. Germline V gene sequence: CDR1 MNHEY, CDR2 SVGAGI. The CDR3 has 16 amino acids. CDR3 amino acids: CASSYSLEGTAYGYTF. The CDR3 region has the DNA TGTGCCAGCAGTTACTCTTTGGAGGGGACTGCCTATGGCTACACCTTC.

J is TRBJ1-6 and V is TRBV5-8; D perhaps matches TRBD1 (5 bases). The germline V gene encodes CDR1 SGHTS and CDR2 YDEGEE. CDR3 length: 14 residues. V was trimmed by 9 bases and J by 0 bases, leaving 10 bases between them. The CDR3 is CATATVSYNSPLHF. DNA for the CDR3: TGTGCCACCGCGACAGTCTCCTATAATTCACCCCTCCACTTT.